One T cell receptor beta chain is described in this entry. Its antigen specificity is not known. No base quality information exists; no much larger clone differs at one position. From cysteine to phenylalanine, the CDR3 is 15 amino acids long. Kept here is only the CDR3 DNA, which spans 45 bases and is read in frame from base 1. At the junction V is shortened by 3 bases and J by 7 bases, with 16 bases in between. As encoded in the germline V gene (reference sequence), CDR1 is LNHDA while CDR2 is SQIVND. The sample is drawn from a study of OX40 agonist ivuxolimab in advanced cancers. In terms of the full investigation: Ivuxolimab was an agonistic, fully human IgG2 monoclonal antibody directed against OX40 (CD134), a costimulatory receptor. Intravenous ivuxolimab was administered to patients every 2 weeks at six dose levels: 0.01, 0.1, 0.3, 1.5, 3 and 10 mg/kg. Among the approximately 54 dose-escalation patients, around 20 had hepatocellular carcinoma, roughly 15 melanoma, 9 renal cell carcinoma and 9 head and neck cancer. In the dose-escalation cohort, 65% to 90% of patients were male, and the mean age was approximately 60 years, with a range of 23 to 79. Patients were allowed to have had prior anti-PD-1, anti-PD-L1 or anti-CTLA-4 therapy, and more than 35% of the dose-escalation patients had been treated with checkpoint inhibitors. Three dose-escalation patients achieved partial responses, one with hepatocellular carcinoma and two with cutaneous melanoma. Peripheral TCRbeta sequencing was intended to test whether TCR sequence diversity was altered and clonal T-cell expansion was caused by ivuxolimab. The monotherapy dose-escalation portion (N ≈ 52 patients) of the phase I ivuxolimab trial is reported in the paper. The paper's findings and limits, for the study overall: Antigen specificity was not determined for the clonally expanded peripheral T cells. Low levels of normalized T-cell clonal expansion were also seen in some patients who did not respond. At doses from 0.1 to 3.0 mg/kg, clonal expansion was seen in both CD4+ and CD8+ blood T cells between baseline and week 6. In the 0.1-3.0 mg/kg groups, partial responders were among the patients with the lowest normalized peripheral clonal expansion, particularly in CD8+ T cells. After ivuxolimab, CD8+ T cells had more expanded clones than CD4+ T cells on average.

The trial excluded patients who had a history of autoimmune disease or were on systemic immunosuppression. Peripheral blood for TCR sequencing was drawn from every dose cohort at baseline, at cycle 4 day 1 and at cycle 7 day 1. The samples were drawn from a first-in-human, open-label, multicenter phase I dose-escalation trial of ivuxolimab. Adults with locally advanced or metastatic melanoma, renal cell, hepatocellular, or head and neck squamous cell carcinoma were enrolled in the trial. CD4+ and CD8+ T cells were sorted separately from peripheral blood before TCR sequencing. Genomic DNA was isolated from the sorted cells so that the TCRbeta CDR3 region could be sequenced. The immunoSEQ Assay was used to sequence the TCRbeta CDR3 regions. This is the immuneACCESS table as TCRdb keeps it, with only in-frame sequences that have V and J called. A part of the clones is gone; compared with another copy, unresolved V genes explain less than half, and the rest is unexplained. This sample comprises 90,000 to 100,000 clones, around 90% of them detected only once. The biggest ten clones account for 0.79% of the sample.

Specimen: CD4+ or CD8+ T cells sorted from blood, collected in a trial of the OX40 agonist ivuxolimab. The source of this sequence is an adult with an advanced solid tumor such as melanoma, head and neck, liver or kidney cancer. This chain is built from TRBV19 and TRBJ1-5, with TRBD1 as a weak D call on 5 bases. The DNA is as follows: TGTGCCAGTAGTATCGGGGCGCAGGCAGGGCAGCCCCAGCATTTT. Translated, this gives CASSIGAQAGQPQHF.